The present entry profiles one T cell receptor beta chain with its context. Its cognate antigen is unknown. A read error may produce the germline difference seen at one junction end. Libraries were prepared by immunoSEQ multiplex PCR; TCRdb keeps only in-frame clonotypes and omits some of them. Found here are a few million clones, approximately 94% of them singletons; the top ten hold 0.13% to 0.15%. The data stem from a study of shared clonotypes between healthy human individuals. Study-wide results and limits: Across a handful of donors, naive CD4 shared 4.5% to 6%, naive CD8 under 4%, memory CD4 2% to 2.5%, memory CD8 0.4%. Generally, naive subsets came out with larger estimated richness than memory subsets.

A CD45RA+ naive subset and a CD45RA-negative memory subset were split from CD4+ cells. CDR3 length: 10 residues. The germline V gene encodes CDR1 SQVTM and CDR2 ANQGSEA. Sequencing used naive CD4+ T cells sorted from blood. As to subset: CD45RA+ positively selected. This TCR came from a man between 18 and 29 years old in good health. V usage is TRBV29-1 and J usage is TRBJ1-2, with a tentative D call TRBD1 (6 bases). CDR3 nucleotide sequence: TGCAGCGTTGAGTTGGAAGGGGGATCCTTC. Its translation: CSVELEGGSF.